These 29 T cell receptor beta chains were sequenced from one sample in a study of T cell responses to AZD1222 COVID-19 vaccine. Using immunoSEQ multiplex PCR, the repertoire was profiled, and TCRdb retains in-frame clones only, with some absent. Among over 100,000 clones listed, approximately 88% were seen once. Sequencing used peripheral blood, obtained on day 0 of AZD1222 vaccination. Every receptor here comes from an adult in good health.

This chain links TRBV3-1 (or the pseudogene TRBV3-2) with TRBJ1-1; TRBD1 might be the D (5 bases). Deletions cut 1 base from V and 1 base from J, with 7 bases between. The CDR3 consists of 14 residues. Germline CDR1 and CDR2: LGHDT and YNNKEL (reference sequence). CDR3 DNA sequence: TGTGCCAGCAGCCAAGCAGGGCCGAACACTGAAGCTTTCTTT. It translates to CASSQAGPNTEAFF.

The chain recombines TRBV19 with TRBJ1-2, with D possibly being TRBD1 (5 bases). The CDR3 is made up of 13 amino acids. Trimming cost V 6 bases and J 8 bases, with 16 bases left between them. CDR1 and CDR2 from the germline V gene are LNHDA and SQIVND (reference sequence). The CDR3 DNA sequence: TGTGCCAGTAGCTCCCAGGGTGATGGCGGCTACACCTTC. Translating it yields CASSSQGDGGYTF.

This clone was found a few times. This sequence joins TRBV7-2 and TRBJ1-5; TRBD1 might be the D (5 bases). The CDR3 spans 13 residues. The germline V gene has CDR1 SGHTA and CDR2 FQGNSA. Trimming took off 5 bases at V and 7 bases at J, with 12 bases between the two ends. The CDR3 reads CASSIRGDQPQHF. The CDR3 nucleotides are TGTGCCAGCAGCATACGCGGGGACCAGCCCCAGCATTTT.

This clone is medium-sized by share. This chain links TRBV19 with TRBJ1-1; D may be TRBD1 (6 bases). The V and J ends lost 3 bases and 1 base respectively, with 12 bases between them. The CDR3 has 15 residues. The germline CDR1 and CDR2 sequences are LNHDA and SQIVND (reference sequence). Here the CDR3 DNA reads TGTGCCAGTAGTATCATGGGGGCACAGAACACTGAAGCTTTCTTT. The encoded protein is CASSIMGAQNTEAFF.

This rearrangement joins TRBV7-2 to TRBJ2-3; 9 bases agree with TRBD1. V lost 7 bases and J lost 7; bases outside the gene matches: 12. In germline, CDR1 is SGHTA, CDR2 FQGNSA. The CDR3 covers 15 residues. The CDR3 nucleotides are TGTGCCAGCAACGTGGGGAACAGGGGGCGTTATACGCAGTATTTT. Translating gives CASNVGNRGRYTQYF.

This chain links TRBV19 with TRBJ1-4; the D is unclear. There are 12 residues in the CDR3. Between the trimmed V and J ends, which lost 3 bases and 7 bases, there was a span of 6 bases. Germline CDR1 and CDR2: LNHDA and SQIVND (reference sequence). The DNA of the CDR3 is TGTGCCAGTAGTATGTTTAGTGAAAAACTGTTTTTT. It codes for CASSMFSEKLFF.

This clone has a single count. The DNA for the CDR3 is TGCAGCGTTGAGGCGGCGGGGATTGAAGCTTTCTTT. Residues: CSVEAAGIEAFF. The chain has TRBV29-1 and TRBJ1-1, with D unclear. Trimming shortened V by 3 bases and J by 7 bases, and 12 bases separated the two germline ends. Germline V gene data show CDR1 as SQVTM and CDR2 as ANQGSEA. This CDR3 has 12 residues.

The chain carries TRBV27 and TRBJ2-7; 8 positions agree with TRBD1. Germline-derived CDR1 and CDR2 are MNHEY and SMNVEV (reference sequence). Trimming removed 8 bases from V and 2 bases from J; junction bases left unmatched: 2. The CDR3 covers 12 residues. The CDR3 protein is CASGTGAYEQYF. The CDR3 coding sequence is TGTGCCAGCGGGACAGGCGCCTACGAGCAGTACTTC.

This clone has a single count. The chain has TRBV7-7 and TRBJ2-1; D possibly corresponds to TRBD2 (6 bases). V lost 1 base and J 4 bases, leaving 11 bases between the germline ends. This CDR3 contains 15 residues. Germline-derived CDR1 and CDR2 are SSHAT and FNYEAQ (reference sequence). As DNA, the CDR3 is TGTGCCAGCAGCTTAGGAGTCGGAGGGTACAATGAGCAGTTCTTC. It translates to CASSLGVGGYNEQFF. Full variable domain (outside the CDR3, taken from reference TRBV7-7 and TRBJ2-1): GAGVSQSPRYKVTKRGQDVTLRCDPISSHATLYWYQQALGQGPEFLTYFNYEAQPDKSGLPSDRFSAERPEGSISTLTIQRTEQRDSAMYRCASSLGVGGYNEQFFGPGTRLTVL.

The chain combines TRBV1 with TRBJ1-1. TRBV1 corresponds to a pseudogene. CDR3 length: 14 residues. CDR3 region: CTSCPDGANTEAFF. DNA of the CDR3: TGCACCAGCTGCCCCGACGGTGCGAACACTGAAGCTTTCTTT.

V and J are TRBV3-1 (or the pseudogene TRBV3-2) and TRBJ1-3, with D perhaps TRBD1 (5 bases). Germline loops: CDR1 LGHDT, CDR2 YNNKEL (reference sequence). The length of the CDR3 is 17 residues. Between the trimmed V and J ends, which lost 0 bases and 2 bases, there was a span of 14 bases. This CDR3 is CASSQDETGATGNTIYF. The CDR3 coding sequence is TGTGCCAGCAGCCAAGATGAAACAGGAGCCACTGGAAACACCATATATTTT.

This clone has only one observation. The genes are TRBV19 and TRBJ2-5; TRBD1 or TRBD2 may be the D gene (5 bases each). V lost 9 bases, J lost 5 bases, and 19 bases lay in between. Germline V gene lookup returns CDR1 LNHDA and CDR2 SQIVND (reference sequence). The CDR3 has 14 amino acids. CDR3 amino acids: CASRASGTGETQYF. Written as DNA, the CDR3 is TGTGCCAGCCGGGCTTCCGGGACGGGGGAGACCCAGTACTTC.

V is TRBV18 and J is TRBJ1-2; no clear D gene. V lost 5 bases and J 8 bases, leaving 27 bases between the germline ends. The germline gives CDR1 KGHSH, CDR2 LQKENI. The CDR3 covers 17 residues. The CDR3 sequence is CASSSADSALRAKGYTF. The DNA for the CDR3 is TGTGCCAGCTCATCCGCCGATAGCGCTCTGAGGGCTAAAGGCTACACCTTC.

J is TRBJ2-7 and V is TRBV9; D possibly corresponds to TRBD2 (7 bases). The CDR3 has 13 residues. Germline V gene sequence: CDR1 SGDLS, CDR2 YYNGEE. Trimming cost V 5 bases and J 5 bases, with 14 bases left between them. This chain's CDR3 is CASSTGGRDEQYF. The CDR3 DNA is TGTGCCAGCAGTACGGGGGGCAGGGACGAGCAGTACTTC. Full variable domain (outside the CDR3, taken from reference TRBV9 and TRBJ2-7): DSGVTQTPKHLITATGQRVTLRCSPRSGDLSVYWYQQSLDQGLQFLIQYYNGEERAKGNILERFSAQQFPDLHSELNLSSLELGDSALYFCASSTGGRDEQYFGPGTRLTVT.

This chain connects TRBV3-1 (or the pseudogene TRBV3-2) to TRBJ2-3, with D possibly being TRBD2 (6 bases). CDR1 is LGHDT and CDR2 is YNNKEL in the germline V gene (reference sequence). V lost 0 bases to trimming and J lost 1 base, with 11 bases between them. This CDR3 is built from 16 residues. The CDR3 protein is CASSQEGGARTDTQYF. The CDR3 DNA reads as TGTGCCAGCAGCCAAGAAGGCGGGGCCCGCACAGATACGCAGTATTTT.

This clone was seen a single time. The chain has TRBV6-5 and TRBJ2-3; D perhaps matches TRBD1 (5 bases). The CDR3 is 15 amino acids. V shed 8 bases and J shed 0 bases, with 15 bases lying between them. CDR1 and CDR2 from the germline V gene are MNHEY and SVGAGI. As DNA, the CDR3 is TGTGCCAGCTGCAGGGATCCGACTAGCACAGATACGCAGTATTTT. Translating it yields CASCRDPTSTDTQYF.

This sequence joins TRBV4-2 and TRBJ1-5, with D possibly matching TRBD1 (5 bases). This CDR3 is 15 amino acids long. Trimming left V 0 bases short and J 4 bases short, with 10 bases between. Germline assignment: CDR1 LGHNA and CDR2 YNFKEQ. CDR3 coding DNA: TGTGCCAGCAGCCAAGATGGGGGGGAGAATCAGCCCCAGCATTTT. This encodes CASSQDGGENQPQHF.

This clone is medium-sized (0.01 to 0.1%) within its sample. The chain joins TRBV7-3 to TRBJ2-2; 8 nucleotides match TRBD1. The germline gives CDR1 SGHTA, CDR2 FQGTGA. V was clipped by 2 bases and J by 3 bases; unmatched bases: 2. The CDR3 contains 15 residues. Here the CDR3 DNA reads TGTGCCAGCAGCTTACGGACAGGGCACACCGGGGAGCTGTTTTTT. Residues: CASSLRTGHTGELFF.

The chain recombines TRBV21-1 with TRBJ1-2; TRBD1 is the table's D call and was not checked against the DNA. TRBV21-1 is a pseudogene segment. The length of the CDR3 is 14 residues. The CDR3 bases are TGTGCCAGCAGCGGCAGAACCCCGAACTATGGCTACACCTTC. Protein sequence: CASSGRTPNYGYTF.

The V gene is TRBV21-1, the J gene TRBJ1-1. TRBV21-1 is a recognized pseudogene. The CDR3 sequence is 9 residues long. CDR3 sequence (DNA): TGTGCCAGTAGCGGTAAAGCTTTCTTT. Translating gives CASSGKAFF.

Only one count was recorded for this clone. The J gene is TRBJ2-7, the V gene TRBV4-3; D is unclear. The germline CDR1 and CDR2 sequences are LGHNA and YSLEER. Trimming stripped 0 bases from V and 5 bases from J, with 8 bases between. This CDR3 is built from 13 residues. The CDR3 bases are TGCGCCAGCAGCCAAGAAACGGCTAACGAGCAGTACTTC. The encoded protein is CASSQETANEQYF.

The rearrangement uses TRBV12-5 and TRBJ1-1, with a tentative D call TRBD1 (6 bases). V gave up 2 bases and J gave up 7 bases, with 11 bases separating them. Per the germline V gene, CDR1 is LGHNT and CDR2 is FRNRAP. CDR3 length: 13 residues. The CDR3 region is CASGLPGDLEAFF. DNA for the CDR3: TGTGCTAGTGGTTTGCCAGGGGACCTTGAAGCTTTCTTT.

The chain employs TRBV7-9 and TRBJ1-4; TRBD1 aligns across 7 bases. Germline values: CDR1 SEHNR, CDR2 FQNEAQ (reference sequence). This CDR3 has 16 amino acids. After removal of 5 bases from V and 3 bases from J, the junction contained 9 bases not matched to a gene. The CDR3 sequence: CASSRTTGWANEKLFF. CDR3 coding DNA: TGTGCCAGCAGCCGCACGACAGGGTGGGCTAATGAAAAACTGTTTTTT.

V usage is TRBV19 and J usage is TRBJ1-5; D is possibly TRBD1 (6 bases). V gave up 6 bases and J gave up 11 bases, with 26 bases separating them. This CDR3 spans 16 amino acids. Germline CDR1 LNHDA, CDR2 SQIVND (reference sequence). The CDR3 region has the DNA TGTGCCAGTAGCTTTTTAACAGGGAGTAGGAGGACAGCCCAGCATTTT. Amino acids: CASSFLTGSRRTAQHF.

The chain is built from TRBV5-1 and TRBJ1-2; tentative D call: TRBD1 (6 bases). Germline CDR1 reads SGHRS; CDR2 reads YFSETQ. The germline V and J ends were trimmed by 0 bases and 3 bases, with 6 bases remaining between them. CDR3 length equals 13 residues. The CDR3 spells CASSLDRDYGYTF. CDR3 sequence (DNA): TGCGCCAGCAGCTTGGACAGGGACTATGGCTACACCTTC.

The chain links TRBV19 to TRBJ1-6; 8 bases map to TRBD1. Trimming took 3 bases from V and 6 from J; bases not matched to a gene: 4. Per the germline V gene, CDR1 is LNHDA and CDR2 is SQIVND (reference sequence). CDR3 length: 15 amino acids. The CDR3 coding sequence is TGTGCCAGTAGTATGCTGACAGGGGCTAATTCACCCCTCCACTTT. It is translated as CASSMLTGANSPLHF.

This clone was observed a few times. The rearrangement uses TRBV9 and TRBJ2-1; the D gene is possibly TRBD1 (5 bases). CDR3 length equals 16 residues. The germline V and J ends were trimmed by 0 bases and 5 bases, with 15 bases remaining between them. The germline V gene encodes CDR1 SGDLS and CDR2 YYNGEE. The CDR3 region has the DNA TGTGCCAGCAGCGTAGTTTCAGGGATGGGTGACAATGAGCAGTTCTTC. Protein product: CASSVVSGMGDNEQFF.

V usage is TRBV5-1 and J usage is TRBJ1-1; D uncertain. Germline CDR1 and CDR2: SGHRS and YFSETQ. This CDR3 has 14 residues. V was pared by 1 base and J by 5 bases, with 12 bases between. Here the CDR3 DNA reads TGCGCCAGCAGCTTGCTCGAGGGAAGGACTGAAGCTTTCTTT. Encoded protein: CASSLLEGRTEAFF.

V gene TRBV11-2 combines with J gene TRBJ1-6; D is possibly TRBD1 (6 bases). The CDR3 runs to 13 residues. CDR1 and CDR2 from the germline V gene are SGHAT and FQNNGV. V was shortened by 5 bases and J by 10 bases, with 12 bases between the two germline ends. The CDR3 region has the DNA TGTGCCAGCAGCCTACAGGGTGGGTCACCCCTCCACTTT. The encoded protein is CASSLQGGSPLHF. Using reference TRBV11-2 and TRBJ1-6 for the parts outside the CDR3, the full variable domain is EAGVAQSPRYKIIEKRQSVAFWCNPISGHATLYWYQQILGQGPKLLIQFQNNGVVDDSQLPKDRFSAERLKGVDSTLKIQPAKLEDSAVYLCASSLQGGSPLHFGNGTRLTVT.